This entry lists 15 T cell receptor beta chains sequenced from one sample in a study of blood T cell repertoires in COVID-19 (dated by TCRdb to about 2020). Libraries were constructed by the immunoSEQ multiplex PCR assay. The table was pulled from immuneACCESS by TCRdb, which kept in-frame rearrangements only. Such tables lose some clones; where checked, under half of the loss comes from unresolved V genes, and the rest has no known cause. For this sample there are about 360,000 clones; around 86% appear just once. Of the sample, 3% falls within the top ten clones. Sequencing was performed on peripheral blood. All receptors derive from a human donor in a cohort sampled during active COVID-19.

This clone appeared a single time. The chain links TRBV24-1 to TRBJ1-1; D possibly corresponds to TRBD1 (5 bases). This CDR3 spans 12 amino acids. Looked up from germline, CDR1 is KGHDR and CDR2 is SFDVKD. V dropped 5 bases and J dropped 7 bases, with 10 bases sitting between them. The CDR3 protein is CATSGQRGEAFF. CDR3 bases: TGTGCCACCAGTGGACAAAGGGGTGAAGCTTTCTTT.

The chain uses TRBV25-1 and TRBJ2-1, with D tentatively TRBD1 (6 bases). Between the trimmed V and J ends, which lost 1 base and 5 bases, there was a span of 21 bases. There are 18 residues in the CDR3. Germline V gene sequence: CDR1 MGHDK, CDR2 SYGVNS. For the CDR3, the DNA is TGTGCCAGCAGTGAATCGATAGGGGGTTCCCTTCTTGACAATGAGCAGTTCTTC. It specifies CASSESIGGSLLDNEQFF.

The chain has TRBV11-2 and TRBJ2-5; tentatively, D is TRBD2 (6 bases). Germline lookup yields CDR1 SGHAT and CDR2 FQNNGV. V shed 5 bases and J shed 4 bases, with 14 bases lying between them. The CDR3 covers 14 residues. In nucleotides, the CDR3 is TGTGCCAGCAGCCTTGGACTACCCACAGAGACCCAGTACTTC. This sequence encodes CASSLGLPTETQYF.

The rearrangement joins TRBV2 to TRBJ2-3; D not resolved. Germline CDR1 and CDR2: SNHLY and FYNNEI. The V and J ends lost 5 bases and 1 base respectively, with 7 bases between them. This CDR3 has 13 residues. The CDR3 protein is CASSPIRTDTQYF. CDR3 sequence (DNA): TGTGCCAGCAGTCCCATTCGCACAGATACGCAGTATTTT. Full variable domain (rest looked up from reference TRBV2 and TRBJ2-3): EPEVTQTPSHQVTQMGQEVILRCVPISNHLYFYWYRQILGQKVEFLVSFYNNEISEKSEIFDDQFSVERPDGSNFTLKIRSTKLEDSAMYFCASSPIRTDTQYFGPGTRLTVL.

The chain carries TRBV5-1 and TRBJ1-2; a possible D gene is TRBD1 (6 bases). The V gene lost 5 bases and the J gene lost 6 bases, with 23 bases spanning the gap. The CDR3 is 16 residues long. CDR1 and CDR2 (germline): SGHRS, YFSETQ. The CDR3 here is CASSPSPGTPRDGYTF. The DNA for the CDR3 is TGCGCCAGCAGTCCATCCCCCGGGACACCGAGGGATGGCTACACCTTC. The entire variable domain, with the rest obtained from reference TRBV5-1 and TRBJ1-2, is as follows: KAGVTQTPRYLIKTRGQQVTLSCSPISGHRSVSWYQQTPGQGLQFLFEYFSETQRNKGNFPGRFSGRQFSNSRSEMNVSTLELGDSALYLCASSPSPGTPRDGYTFGSGTRLTVV.

Here the CDR3 DNA reads TGTGCCAGTAGTATAGCGGCAGGGGCTAATTCACCCCTCCACTTT. Protein: CASSIAAGANSPLHF. The rearrangement joins TRBV19 to TRBJ1-6, with D maybe TRBD1 (6 bases). V lost 1 base to trimming and J lost 6 bases, with 10 bases between them. The germline gives CDR1 LNHDA, CDR2 SQIVND (reference sequence). This CDR3 contains 15 residues.

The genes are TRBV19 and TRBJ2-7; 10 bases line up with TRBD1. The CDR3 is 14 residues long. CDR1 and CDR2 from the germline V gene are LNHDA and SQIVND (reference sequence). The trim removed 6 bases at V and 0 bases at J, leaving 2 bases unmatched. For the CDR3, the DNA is TGTGCCAGTAGCGGGACAGGGGCCTCCTACGAGCAGTACTTC. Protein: CASSGTGASYEQYF. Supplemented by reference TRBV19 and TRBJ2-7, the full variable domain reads DGGITQSPKYLFRKEGQNVTLSCEQNLNHDAMYWYRQDPGQGLRLIYYSQIVNDFQKGDIAEGYSVSREKKESFPLTVTSAQKNPTAFYLCASSGTGASYEQYFGPGTRLTVT.

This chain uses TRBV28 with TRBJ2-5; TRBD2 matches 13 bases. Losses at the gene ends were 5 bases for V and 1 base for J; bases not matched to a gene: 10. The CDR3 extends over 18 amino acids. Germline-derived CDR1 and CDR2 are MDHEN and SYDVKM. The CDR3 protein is CASSPDPTSGGSQETQYF. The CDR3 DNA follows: TGTGCCAGCAGTCCAGATCCGACTAGCGGGGGGTCCCAAGAGACCCAGTACTTC.

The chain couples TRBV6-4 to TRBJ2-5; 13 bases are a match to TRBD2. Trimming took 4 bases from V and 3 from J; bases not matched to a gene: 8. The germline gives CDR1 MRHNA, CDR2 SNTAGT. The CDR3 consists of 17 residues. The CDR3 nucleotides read TGTGCCAGCAGTGGAGTGTGGACTAGCGGGGGAGAAGAGACCCAGTACTTC. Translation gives CASSGVWTSGGEETQYF.

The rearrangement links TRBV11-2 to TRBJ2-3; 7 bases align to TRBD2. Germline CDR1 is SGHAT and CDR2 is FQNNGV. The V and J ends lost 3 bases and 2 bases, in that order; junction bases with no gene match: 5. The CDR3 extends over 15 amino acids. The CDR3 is CASSLGDYHTDTQYF. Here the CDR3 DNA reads TGTGCCAGCAGCTTGGGGGACTACCACACAGATACGCAGTATTTT. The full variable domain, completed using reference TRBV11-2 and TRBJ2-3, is EAGVAQSPRYKIIEKRQSVAFWCNPISGHATLYWYQQILGQGPKLLIQFQNNGVVDDSQLPKDRFSAERLKGVDSTLKIQPAKLEDSAVYLCASSLGDYHTDTQYFGPGTRLTVL.

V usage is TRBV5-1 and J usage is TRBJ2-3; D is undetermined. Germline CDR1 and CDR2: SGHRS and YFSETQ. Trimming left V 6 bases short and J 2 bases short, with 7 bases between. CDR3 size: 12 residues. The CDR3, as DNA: TGCGCCAGCAAACCTAACACAGATACGCAGTATTTT. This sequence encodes CASKPNTDTQYF.

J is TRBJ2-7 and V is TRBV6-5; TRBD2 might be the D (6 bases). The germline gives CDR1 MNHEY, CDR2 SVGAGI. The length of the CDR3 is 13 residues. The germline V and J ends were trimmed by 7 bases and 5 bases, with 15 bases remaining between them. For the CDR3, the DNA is TGTGCCAGCACCCCCGGCCGGAGGGACGAGCAGTACTTC. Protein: CASTPGRRDEQYF.

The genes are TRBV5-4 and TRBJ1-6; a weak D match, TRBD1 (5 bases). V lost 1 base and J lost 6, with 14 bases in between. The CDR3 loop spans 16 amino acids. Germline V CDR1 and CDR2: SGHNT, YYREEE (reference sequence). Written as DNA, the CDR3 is TGTGCCAGCAGCTTGTTGGAGGGGTTGCGTAATTCACCCCTCCACTTT. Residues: CASSLLEGLRNSPLHF.

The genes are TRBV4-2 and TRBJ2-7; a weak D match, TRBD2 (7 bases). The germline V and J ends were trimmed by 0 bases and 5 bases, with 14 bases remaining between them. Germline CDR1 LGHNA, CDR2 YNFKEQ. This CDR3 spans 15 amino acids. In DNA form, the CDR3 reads TGTGCCAGCAGCCAAGAACAGGGAGGGAGTGACGAGCAGTACTTC. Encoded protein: CASSQEQGGSDEQYF.

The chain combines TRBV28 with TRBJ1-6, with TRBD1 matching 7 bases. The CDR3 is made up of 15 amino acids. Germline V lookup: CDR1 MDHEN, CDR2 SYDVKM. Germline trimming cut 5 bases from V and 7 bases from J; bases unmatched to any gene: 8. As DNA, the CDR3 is TGTGCCAGCAGTAAGACAGGGCCCAGGAATTCACCCCTCCACTTT. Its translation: CASSKTGPRNSPLHF.